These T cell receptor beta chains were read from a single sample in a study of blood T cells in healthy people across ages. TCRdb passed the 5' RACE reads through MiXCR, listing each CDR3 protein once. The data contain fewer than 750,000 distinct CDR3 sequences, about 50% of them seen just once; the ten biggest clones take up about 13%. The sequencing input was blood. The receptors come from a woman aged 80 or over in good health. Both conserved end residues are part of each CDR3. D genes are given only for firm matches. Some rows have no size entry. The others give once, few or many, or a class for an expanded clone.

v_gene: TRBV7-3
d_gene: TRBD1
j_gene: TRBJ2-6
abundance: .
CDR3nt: TGTGCCAGCAGAGTTCCGGGACAGGGGAACACTGGGGCCAACGTCCTGACTTTC
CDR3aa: CASRVPGQGNTGANVLTF

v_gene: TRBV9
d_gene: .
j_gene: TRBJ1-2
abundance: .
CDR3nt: TGTGCCAGCGGACAAGGATCCTATGGCTACACCTTC
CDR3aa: CASGQGSYGYTF

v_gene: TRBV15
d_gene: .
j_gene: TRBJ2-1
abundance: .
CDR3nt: TGTGCCACCAGCAGAGATCTGGAAATTCATGAGCAGTTCTTC
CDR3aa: CATSRDLEIHEQFF

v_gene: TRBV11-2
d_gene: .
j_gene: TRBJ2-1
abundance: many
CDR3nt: TGTGCCAGCAGCTTTATCACGGCAGGGTGGGTCCCCACGAACAATGAGCAGTTCTTC
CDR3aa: CASSFITAGWVPTNNEQFF

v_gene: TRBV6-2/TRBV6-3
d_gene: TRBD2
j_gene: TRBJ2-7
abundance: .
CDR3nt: TGTGCCAGCAGTTACTCCGCCCTAGCGGGAGCCCGCTACGAGCAGTACTTC
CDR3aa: CASSYSALAGARYEQYF

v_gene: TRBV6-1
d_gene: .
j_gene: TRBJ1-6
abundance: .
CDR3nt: TGTGCCAGCAGCCTTCGTCTGGTTGGCTCCTATAATTCACCCCTCCACTTT
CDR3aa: CASSLRLVGSYNSPLHF

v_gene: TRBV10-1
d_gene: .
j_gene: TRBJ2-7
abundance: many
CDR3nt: TGCGCCAGCAGTGGTACAGGCGAGCAGTACTTC
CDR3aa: CASSGTGEQYF

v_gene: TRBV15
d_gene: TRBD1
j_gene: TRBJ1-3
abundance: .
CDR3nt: TGTGCCACCAGCAGAGATCTCGGGACAGGGTTGGGTATTGGAAACACCATATATTTT
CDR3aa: CATSRDLGTGLGIGNTIYF

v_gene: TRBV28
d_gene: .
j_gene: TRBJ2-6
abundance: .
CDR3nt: TGTGCCAGCACCACTTACCGCCTGGTAACACGCTCTGGGGCCAACGTCCTGACTTTC
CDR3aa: CASTTYRLVTRSGANVLTF

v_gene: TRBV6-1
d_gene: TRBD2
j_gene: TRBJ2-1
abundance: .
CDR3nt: TGTGCCAGCAGTGCGCTAGCGGGCGTCAATGAGCAGTTCTTC
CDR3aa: CASSALAGVNEQFF

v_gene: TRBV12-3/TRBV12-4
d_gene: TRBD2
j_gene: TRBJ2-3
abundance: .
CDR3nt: TGTGCCAGCAGTTTACTAAGCGGGGGACCACTCGATACGCAGTATTTT
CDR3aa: CASSLLSGGPLDTQYF

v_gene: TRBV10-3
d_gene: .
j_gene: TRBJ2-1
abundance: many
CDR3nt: TGTGCCATCAGTGAGATGCGGGGCGGTGGAGCCAATGAGCAGTTCTTC
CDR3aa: CAISEMRGGGANEQFF

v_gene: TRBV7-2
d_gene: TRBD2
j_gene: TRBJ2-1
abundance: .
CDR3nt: TGTGCCAGCAGCTCTCGGGACTACGACAATGAGCAGTTCTTC
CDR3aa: CASSSRDYDNEQFF

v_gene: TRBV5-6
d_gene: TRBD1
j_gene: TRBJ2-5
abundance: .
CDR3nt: TGTGCCAGCAGCTTTCGGACAGGGGGGCAAGAGACCCAGTACTTC
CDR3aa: CASSFRTGGQETQYF

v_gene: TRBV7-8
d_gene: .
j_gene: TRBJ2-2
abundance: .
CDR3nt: TGTGCCAGCAGTACGCCAGGGAGTGACACCGGGGAGCTGTTTTTT
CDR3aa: CASSTPGSDTGELFF

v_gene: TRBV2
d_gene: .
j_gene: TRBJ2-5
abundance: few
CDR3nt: TGTGCCAGCAGTGCCTTGCGGGGAAACCAAGAGACCCAGTACTTC
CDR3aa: CASSALRGNQETQYF

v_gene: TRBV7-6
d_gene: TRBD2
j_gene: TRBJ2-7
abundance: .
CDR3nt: TGTGCCAGCAGGAGTTTGCGGGGGGGCGCCTACAATGAGCAGTACTTC
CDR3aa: CASRSLRGGAYNEQYF

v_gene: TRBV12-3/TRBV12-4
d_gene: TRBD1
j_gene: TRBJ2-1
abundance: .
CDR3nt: TGTGCCAGCAGTGCACACGGGACAGGGGCCGGTGGACAGTTCTTC
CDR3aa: CASSAHGTGAGGQFF

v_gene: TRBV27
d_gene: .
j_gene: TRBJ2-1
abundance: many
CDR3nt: TGTGCCAGCAGTTCAGGGTGGCATGAGCAGTTCTTC
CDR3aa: CASSSGWHEQFF

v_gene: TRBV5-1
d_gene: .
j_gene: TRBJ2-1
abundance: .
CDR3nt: TGCGCCAGCAGCTTGGCGTCCCCCTATAATGAGCAGTTCTTC
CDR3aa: CASSLASPYNEQFF

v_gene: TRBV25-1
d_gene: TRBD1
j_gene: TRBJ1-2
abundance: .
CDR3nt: TGTGCCAGCAGTGGGGGACAGGGGAAAGTCTATGGCTACACCTTC
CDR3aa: CASSGGQGKVYGYTF

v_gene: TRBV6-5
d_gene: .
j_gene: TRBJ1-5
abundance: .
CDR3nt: TGTGCCAGCAGTTGGGGGGGAAGAGATCAGCCCCAGCATTTT
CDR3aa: CASSWGGRDQPQHF

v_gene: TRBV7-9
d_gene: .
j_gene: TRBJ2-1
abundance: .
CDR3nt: TGTGCCAGCAGCGTAGCGCTGGGCAACAATGAGCAGTTCTTC
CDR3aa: CASSVALGNNEQFF

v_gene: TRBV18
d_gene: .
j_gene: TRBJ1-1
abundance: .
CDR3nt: TGTGCCAGCTCACCTCGAGGACTAGTCGAAGCTTTCTTT
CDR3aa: CASSPRGLVEAFF

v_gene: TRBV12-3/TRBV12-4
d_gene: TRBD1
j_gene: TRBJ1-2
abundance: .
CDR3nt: TGTGCCAGCAGTTTAAGACAGGGAGTCACTGGCTACACCTTC
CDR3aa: CASSLRQGVTGYTF

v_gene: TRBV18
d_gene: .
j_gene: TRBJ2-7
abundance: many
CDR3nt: TGTGCCAGCTCACCAAGGGAATCCTCGGACGAGCAGTACTTC
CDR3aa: CASSPRESSDEQYF

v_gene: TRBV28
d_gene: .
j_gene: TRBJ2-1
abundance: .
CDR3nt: TGTGCCAGCAGTCCCGCGGGGGCTCGACTATCGGAGTTCTTC
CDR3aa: CASSPAGARLSEFF

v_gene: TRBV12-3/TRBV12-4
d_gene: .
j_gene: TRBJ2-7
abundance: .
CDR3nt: TGTGCCAGCAGCCGTAACGGCGAGCAGTACTTC
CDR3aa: CASSRNGEQYF

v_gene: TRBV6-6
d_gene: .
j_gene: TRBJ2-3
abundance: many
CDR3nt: TGTGCCAGCAGGGACGGGGGACCGGCAGATACGCAGTATTTT
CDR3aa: CASRDGGPADTQYF

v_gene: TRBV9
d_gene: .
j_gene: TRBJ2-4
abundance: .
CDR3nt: TGTGCCAGCAGCGTAAGATGGGAGTGGAATGAGCAGTACTTC
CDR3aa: CASSVRWEWNEQYF

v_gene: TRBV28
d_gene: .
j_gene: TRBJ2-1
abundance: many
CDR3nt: TGTGCCAGCGAGTCAGGCTCTTCCTACAATGAGCAGTTCTTC
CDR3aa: CASESGSSYNEQFF

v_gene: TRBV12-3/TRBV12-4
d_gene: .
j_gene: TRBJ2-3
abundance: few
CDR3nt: TGTGCCAGCAGACTCGGGACGACAGATACGCAGTATTTT
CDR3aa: CASRLGTTDTQYF

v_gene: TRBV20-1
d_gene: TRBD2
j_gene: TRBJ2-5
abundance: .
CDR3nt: TGCAGTGCTAAGGCCGGGGGGGCCGAAGAGACCCAGTACTTC
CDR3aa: CSAKAGGAEETQYF

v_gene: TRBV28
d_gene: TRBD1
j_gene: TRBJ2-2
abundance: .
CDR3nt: TGTGCCAGCAGTTTAGGGACAGGGGGCGTCGGGGAGCTGTTTTTT
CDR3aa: CASSLGTGGVGELFF

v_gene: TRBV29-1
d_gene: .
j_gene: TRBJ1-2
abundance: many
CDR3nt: TGCAGCGTTGTCGGACTTACGGATGGCTACACCTTC
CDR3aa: CSVVGLTDGYTF

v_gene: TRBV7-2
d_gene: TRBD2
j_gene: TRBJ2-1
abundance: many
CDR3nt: TGTGCCAGCAGCTCTAGCGGGAGGGCCGGCAATGAGCAGTTCTTC
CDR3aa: CASSSSGRAGNEQFF

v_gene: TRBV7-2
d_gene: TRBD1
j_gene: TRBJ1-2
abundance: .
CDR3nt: TGTGCCAGCAGCTCCTCGAAAGGACAGGGAATCTATGGCTACACCTTC
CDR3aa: CASSSSKGQGIYGYTF

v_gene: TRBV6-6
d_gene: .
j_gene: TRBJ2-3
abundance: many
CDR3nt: TGTGCCAGCCTACGAGGGGGCACAGATACGCAGTATTTT
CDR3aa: CASLRGGTDTQYF

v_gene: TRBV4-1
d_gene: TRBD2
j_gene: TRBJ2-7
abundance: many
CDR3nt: TGCGCCAGCAGCCACCTAGCGGGAGGGATCTACGAGCAGTACTTC
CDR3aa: CASSHLAGGIYEQYF

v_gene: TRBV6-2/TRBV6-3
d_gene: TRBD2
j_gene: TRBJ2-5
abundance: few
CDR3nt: TGTGCCAGCAGTTACGCTGGACTAGCTGAGGAGACCCAGTACTTC
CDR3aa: CASSYAGLAEETQYF

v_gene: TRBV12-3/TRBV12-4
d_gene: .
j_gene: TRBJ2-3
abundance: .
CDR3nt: TGTGCCAGCAGTTTAGCGGGGAGAGCGGGCACAGATACGCAGTATTTT
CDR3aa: CASSLAGRAGTDTQYF

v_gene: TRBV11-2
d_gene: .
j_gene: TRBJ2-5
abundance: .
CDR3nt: TGTGCCAGCAGCCCTACCCTCTTTGAGAGTAATGAGCAGTACTTC
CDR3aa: CASSPTLFESNEQYF

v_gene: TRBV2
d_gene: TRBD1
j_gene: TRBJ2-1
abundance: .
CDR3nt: TGTGCCAGCGACGGGACAGGGACCTACAATGAGCAGTTCTTC
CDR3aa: CASDGTGTYNEQFF

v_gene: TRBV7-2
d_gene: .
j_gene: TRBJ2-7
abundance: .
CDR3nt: TGTGCCTGGAGTGTACAACAGCAGCAGTACTTC
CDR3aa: CAWSVQQQQYF

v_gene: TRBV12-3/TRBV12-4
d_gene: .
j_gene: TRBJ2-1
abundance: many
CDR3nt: TGTGCCAGCAGACACCCCCGACAGGATTCCAATGAGCAGTTCTTC
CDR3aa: CASRHPRQDSNEQFF

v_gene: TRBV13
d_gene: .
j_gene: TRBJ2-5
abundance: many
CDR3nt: TGTGCCAGCACAGTCGGCGGGGTAGAGGAGACCCAGTACTTC
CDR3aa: CASTVGGVEETQYF

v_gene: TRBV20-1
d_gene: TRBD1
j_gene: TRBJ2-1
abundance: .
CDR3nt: TGCAGTGCTAGACGACAGGGGGCTTACAATGAGCAGTTCTTC
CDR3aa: CSARRQGAYNEQFF

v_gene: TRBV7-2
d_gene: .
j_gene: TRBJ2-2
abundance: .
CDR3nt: TGTGCCAGCACCAATAGTTATGGCGCCGGGGAGCTGTTTTTT
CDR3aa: CASTNSYGAGELFF

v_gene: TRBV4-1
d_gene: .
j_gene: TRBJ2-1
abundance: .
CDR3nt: TGCGCCAGCAGCCAAGTAGGGGGGAATGAGCAGTTCTTC
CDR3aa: CASSQVGGNEQFF